This T cell receptor (beta chain) was profiled in a study of Ad26.COV2.S vaccination and SARS-CoV-2 variants. On the study more broadly: Ad26.COV2.S, an intramuscular injection, was given once or twice 56 days apart.

To note about this clone: Its cognate antigen is unknown.

Documented treatment: around 19 received Ad26.COV2.S at low or high dose, single or two shots; roughly five received placebo; per-sample allocation not given. It was on day 63 after the first vaccine or placebo injection that samples were taken. Whoever gave the sample was an adult aged 18-55 years in Boston. Spike of the Wuhan-strain SARS-CoV-2 was expressed by an Ad26 vector, which formed the vaccine. General study results and limits: Vaccine recipients had higher spike-specific TCR breadth than placebo recipients.

This table comes from immunoSEQ multiplex PCR, and its TCRdb copy is limited to in-frame clones, with some not included. The top ten hold approximately 2.2% of the sample, which has some 320,000 clones, about 82% seen once. The CDR3 is 14 amino acids. Germline loops: CDR1 LGHDT, CDR2 YNNKEL (reference sequence). V lost 1 base to trimming and J lost 2 bases, with 9 bases between them. This chain connects TRBV3-1 (or the pseudogene TRBV3-2) to TRBJ2-7, with a possible D match to TRBD1 (5 bases). Sequenced material: peripheral blood, taken in a trial of Ad26.COV2.S vaccine versus placebo. The clonotype was recovered from a person aged 18 to 65 who received the Ad26.COV2.S COVID-19 vaccine or a placebo. The CDR3 here is CASSQGQDTYEQYF. Here the CDR3 DNA reads TGTGCCAGCAGCCAAGGGCAGGACACCTACGAGCAGTACTTC.